What follows describes a single T cell receptor (beta chain). These data belong to a study of blood T cell repertoires in COVID-19. Study information: Both acute and convalescent COVID-19 samples were obtained from the United States, Italy and Spain. Sources were T cells, B-cell-depleted T cells, or PBMCs; the material itself was cDNA or gDNA.

Ages ranged from roughly 18 to 100 years, with residence in about 24 US areas. Cohorts were based on clinical histories the participants reported. Here immunoSEQ multiplex PCR was the method, and the copy in TCRdb shows in-frame clones only, minus some. The table shows about 170,000 clones, with about 83% occurring only once. The length of the CDR3 is 14 residues. CDR1 SGDLS and CDR2 YYNGEE come from the germline V gene. With 2 bases clipped from V and 4 bases from J, the junction kept 5 bases outside the gene matches. The chain uses TRBV9 and TRBJ1-1; 7 bases align to TRBD1. The source of this sequence is a woman in her forties or fifties in a cohort exposed to, infected with or recovered from COVID-19 (not recorded which). The source material was PBMCs or T cells enriched from blood (not recorded which). The CDR3 sequence: CASSVTGAGTEAFF. The CDR3 region has the DNA TGTGCCAGCAGCGTTACAGGGGCGGGCACTGAAGCTTTCTTT.